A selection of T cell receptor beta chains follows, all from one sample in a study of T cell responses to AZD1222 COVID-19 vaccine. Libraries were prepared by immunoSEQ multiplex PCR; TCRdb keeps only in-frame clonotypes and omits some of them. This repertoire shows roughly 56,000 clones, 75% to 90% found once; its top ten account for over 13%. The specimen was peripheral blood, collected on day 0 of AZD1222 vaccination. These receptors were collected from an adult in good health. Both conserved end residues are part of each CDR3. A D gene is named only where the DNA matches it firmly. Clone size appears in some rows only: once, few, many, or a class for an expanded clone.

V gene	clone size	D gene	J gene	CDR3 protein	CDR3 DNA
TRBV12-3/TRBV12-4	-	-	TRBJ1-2	CASSPVGPYGYTF	TGTGCCAGCAGCCCCGTTGGTCCTTATGGCTACACCTTC
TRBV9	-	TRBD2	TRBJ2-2	CASAGPRGVTGELFF	TGTGCCAGCGCGGGGCCGCGGGGGGTCACCGGGGAGCTGTTTTTT
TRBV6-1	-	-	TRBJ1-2	CASSELRYYGYTF	TGTGCCAGCAGTGAGTTGAGGTACTATGGCTACACCTTC
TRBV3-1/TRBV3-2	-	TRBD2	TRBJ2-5	CASSQGFAGGIGETQYF	TGTGCCAGCAGCCAAGGATTTGCGGGGGGGATCGGAGAGACCCAGTACTTC
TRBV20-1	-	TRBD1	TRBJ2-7	CSASLGQGGYEQYF	TGCAGTGCTAGTCTGGGACAGGGAGGATACGAGCAGTACTTC
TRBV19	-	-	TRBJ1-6	CASSDTGFYNSPLHF	TGTGCCAGTAGCGACACAGGCTTTTATAATTCACCCCTCCACTTT
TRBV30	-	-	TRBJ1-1	CAWTGQAPNTEAFF	TGTGCCTGGACTGGGCAGGCCCCGAACACTGAAGCTTTCTTT
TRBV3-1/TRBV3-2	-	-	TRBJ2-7	CASSQVSASYEQYF	TGTGCCAGCAGCCAAGTATCAGCCTCCTACGAGCAGTACTTC
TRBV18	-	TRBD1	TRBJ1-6	CASSPLGQGVWNSPLHF	TGTGCCAGCTCACCACTGGGACAGGGAGTATGGAATTCACCCCTCCACTTT
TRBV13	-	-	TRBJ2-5	CASSLWRGETQYF	TGTGCCAGCAGCTTGTGGAGGGGAGAGACCCAGTACTTC
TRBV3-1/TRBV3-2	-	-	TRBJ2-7	CASSLNYEQYF	TGTGCCAGCAGCCTAAACTACGAGCAGTACTTC
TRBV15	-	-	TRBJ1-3	CATSRGEAGNTIYF	TGTGCCACCAGCAGAGGGGAGGCTGGAAACACCATATATTTT
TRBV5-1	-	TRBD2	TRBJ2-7	CASSLWQSGGRTYEQYF	TGCGCCAGCAGCTTGTGGCAAAGCGGGGGCCGAACCTACGAGCAGTACTTC
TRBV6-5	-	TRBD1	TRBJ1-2	CASSYRGPNYGYTF	TGTGCCAGCAGCTACAGGGGGCCCAACTATGGCTACACCTTC
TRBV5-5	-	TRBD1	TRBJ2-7	CASSGTVTYEQYF	TGTGCCAGCAGCGGGACAGTGACCTACGAGCAGTACTTC
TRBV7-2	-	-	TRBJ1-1	CASSLVAGTNTEAFF	TGTGCCAGCAGCTTAGTCGCAGGGACGAACACTGAAGCTTTCTTT
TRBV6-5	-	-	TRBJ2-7	CASSRDWRGSYEQYF	TGTGCCAGCAGCCGGGACTGGAGAGGCTCCTACGAGCAGTACTTC
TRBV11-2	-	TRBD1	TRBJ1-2	CASSLVLGQSYGYTF	TGTGCCAGCAGCTTAGTCCTGGGACAGTCCTATGGCTACACCTTC
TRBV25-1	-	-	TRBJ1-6	CASTGGGYSPLHF	TGTGCCAGCACCGGGGGTGGTTATTCACCCCTCCACTTT
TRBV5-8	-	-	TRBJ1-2	CASSPLTTWGTFNGYTF	TGTGCCAGCAGCCCACTAACAACTTGGGGGACATTCAATGGCTACACCTTC
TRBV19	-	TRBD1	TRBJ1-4	CASSRTGGEGEKLFF	TGTGCCAGTAGCAGAACAGGGGGCGAAGGTGAAAAACTGTTTTTT
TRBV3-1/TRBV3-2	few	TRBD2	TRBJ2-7	CASSQDLAGPSYEQYF	TGTGCCAGCAGCCAAGACCTAGCGGGGCCTTCCTACGAGCAGTACTTC
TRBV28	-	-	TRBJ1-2	CASSLAGAIYPNYGYTF	TGTGCCAGCAGTTTAGCAGGGGCCATATATCCTAACTATGGCTACACCTTC
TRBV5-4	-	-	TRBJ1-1	CASRKVVRDTEAFF	TGTGCCAGCAGAAAGGTCGTCAGGGACACTGAAGCTTTCTTT
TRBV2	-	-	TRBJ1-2	CASTRDKDYGYTF	TGTGCCAGCACCCGGGATAAGGACTATGGCTACACCTTC
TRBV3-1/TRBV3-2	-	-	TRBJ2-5	CASSQGAAQQETQYF	TGTGCCAGCAGCCAAGGAGCGGCCCAACAAGAGACCCAGTACTTC
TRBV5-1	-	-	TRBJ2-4	CANPLTPPCKNIQYF	TGCGCCAACCCCCTGACGCCCCCGTGCAAAAACATTCAGTACTTC
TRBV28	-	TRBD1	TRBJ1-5	CASTRRDSLVTAQPQHF	TGTGCCAGCACACGCAGGGACAGCTTGGTGACCGCTCAGCCCCAGCATTTT
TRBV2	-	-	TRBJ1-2	CASSEGASAYGYTF	TGTGCCAGCAGTGAAGGAGCATCAGCATATGGCTACACCTTC
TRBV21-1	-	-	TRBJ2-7	CASSPDSYEQYF	TGTGCCAGCAGCCCCGACAGCTACGAGCAGTACTTC
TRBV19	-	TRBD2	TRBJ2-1	CASSPTGRGTYNEQFF	TGTGCCAGTAGTCCCACTGGGCGGGGGACCTACAATGAGCAGTTCTTC
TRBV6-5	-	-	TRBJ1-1	CASRGGPHTEAFF	TGTGCCAGCAGGGGCGGGCCTCACACTGAAGCTTTCTTT
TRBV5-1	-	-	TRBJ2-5	CASSPGPGTVETQYF	TGCGCCAGCAGCCCCGGCCCGGGGACTGTGGAGACCCAGTACTTC
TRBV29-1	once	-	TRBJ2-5	CSVMDSQETQYF	TGCAGCGTTATGGACTCCCAAGAGACCCAGTACTTC
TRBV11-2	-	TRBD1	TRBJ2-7	CASSFGQGIPYEQYF	TGTGCCAGCAGCTTCGGACAGGGGATACCCTACGAGCAGTACTTC
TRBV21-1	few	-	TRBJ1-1	CASSKRCCICRMNTEAFF	TGTGCCAGCAGCAAAAGGTGTTGTATATGTCGAATGAACACTGAAGCTTTCTTT
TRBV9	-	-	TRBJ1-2	CASSVGNYGYTF	TGTGCCAGCAGCGTCGGTAACTATGGCTACACCTTC
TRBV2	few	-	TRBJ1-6	CASNTGLNNSPLHF	TGTGCCAGCAACACAGGACTCAATAATTCACCCCTCCACTTT
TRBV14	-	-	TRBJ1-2	CASSQDRDTEFYGYTF	TGTGCCAGCAGCCAAGATAGAGACACAGAATTCTATGGCTACACCTTC
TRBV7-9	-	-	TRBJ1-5	CASSPSTRQPQHF	TGTGCCAGCAGCCCCTCAACGAGACAGCCCCAGCATTTT
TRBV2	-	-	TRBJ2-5	CASSEAFAPRETQYF	TGTGCCAGCAGTGAAGCCTTCGCACCCAGAGAGACCCAGTACTTC
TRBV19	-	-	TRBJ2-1	CASMGSTSSYNEQFF	TGTGCCAGTATGGGGTCCACCTCTTCCTACAATGAGCAGTTCTTC
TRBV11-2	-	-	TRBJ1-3	CASSLEVASGNTIYF	TGTGCCAGCAGCTTAGAAGTTGCCTCTGGAAACACCATATATTTT
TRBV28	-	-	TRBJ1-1	CASNAGFFMNTEAFF	TGTGCCAGCAATGCGGGCTTCTTCATGAACACTGAAGCTTTCTTT
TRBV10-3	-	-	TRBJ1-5	CAISGGGQGANQPQHF	TGTGCCATCAGTGGAGGGGGGCAGGGTGCCAATCAGCCCCAGCATTTT
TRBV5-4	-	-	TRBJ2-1	CASSLDRGRENEQFF	TGTGCCAGCAGCTTGGATCGGGGAAGAGAGAATGAGCAGTTCTTC
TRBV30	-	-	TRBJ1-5	CASRGGEGQPQHF	TGTGCCTCGCGTGGGGGGGAAGGCCAGCCCCAGCATTTT
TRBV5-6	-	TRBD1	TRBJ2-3	CASSFRGQGTDTQYF	TGTGCCAGCAGCTTCCGGGGACAGGGCACAGATACGCAGTATTTT
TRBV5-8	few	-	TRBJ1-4	CASRYRTAEKLFF	TGTGCCAGCAGATATCGGACAGCCGAGAAACTGTTTTTT
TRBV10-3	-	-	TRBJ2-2	CAIGTTANTGELFF	TGTGCCATCGGGACAACCGCGAACACCGGGGAGCTGTTTTTT
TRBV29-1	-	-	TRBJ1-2	CSALAVPSYAINGYTF	TGCAGCGCCCTTGCCGTTCCAAGCTACGCTATAAATGGCTACACCTTC
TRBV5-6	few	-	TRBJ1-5	CASSLGPSGHQPQHF	TGTGCCAGCAGCCTGGGGCCATCCGGGCATCAGCCCCAGCATTTT